This TCR beta chain was identified in a study of control samples from healthy donors and cancer patients. Germline CDR1 reads MNHEY; CDR2 reads SMNVEV (reference sequence). The CDR3 spans 17 residues. The V and J ends lost 7 bases and 8 bases respectively, with 27 bases between them. Repertoires were generated with immunoSEQ multiplex PCR, while TCRdb's copy carries only in-frame clones and drops some. This sample has roughly 170,000 clones; roughly 91% occur once, and the top ten carry more than 1.1%. This rearrangement joins TRBV27 to TRBJ2-1; D possibly matches TRBD1 or TRBD2 (5 bases each). The sequenced material came from blood. The sequence derives from a man younger than 35 in good health. The CDR3 loop is CASKGVGLGLSVDEQFF. CDR3 DNA sequence: TGTGCCAGCAAAGGGGTAGGACTGGGTCTCTCGGTCGATGAGCAGTTCTTC.